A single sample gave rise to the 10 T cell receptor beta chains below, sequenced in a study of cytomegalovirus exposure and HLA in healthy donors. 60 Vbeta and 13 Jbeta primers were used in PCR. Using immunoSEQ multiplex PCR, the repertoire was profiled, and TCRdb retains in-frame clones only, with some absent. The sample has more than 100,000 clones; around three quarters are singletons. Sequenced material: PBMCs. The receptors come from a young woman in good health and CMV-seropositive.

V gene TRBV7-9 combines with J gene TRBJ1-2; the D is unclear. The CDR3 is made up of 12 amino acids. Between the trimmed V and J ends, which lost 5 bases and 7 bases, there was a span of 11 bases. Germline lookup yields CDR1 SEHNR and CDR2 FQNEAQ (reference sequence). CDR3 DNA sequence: TGTGCCAGCAGCCTACAAGCGGGTGGCTACACCTTC. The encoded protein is CASSLQAGGYTF.

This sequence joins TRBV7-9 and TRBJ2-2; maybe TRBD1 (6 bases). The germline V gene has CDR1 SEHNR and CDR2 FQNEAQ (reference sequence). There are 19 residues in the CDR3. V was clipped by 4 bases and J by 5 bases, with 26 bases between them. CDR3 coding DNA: TGTGCCAGCAGCTCCTCCGGGACACATTCCGGGACGGGGACCGGGGAGCTGTTTTTT. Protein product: CASSSSGTHSGTGTGELFF.

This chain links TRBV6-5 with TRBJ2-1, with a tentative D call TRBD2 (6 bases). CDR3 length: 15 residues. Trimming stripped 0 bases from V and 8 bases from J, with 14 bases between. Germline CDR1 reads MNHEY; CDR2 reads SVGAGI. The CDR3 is CASSYSSAGADEQFF. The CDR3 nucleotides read TGTGCCAGCAGTTACTCTTCAGCGGGTGCGGATGAGCAGTTCTTC.

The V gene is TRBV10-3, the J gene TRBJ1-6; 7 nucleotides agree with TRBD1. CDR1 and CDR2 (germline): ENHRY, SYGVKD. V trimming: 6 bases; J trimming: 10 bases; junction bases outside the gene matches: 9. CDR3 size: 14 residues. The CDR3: CAISSGTDRSPLHF. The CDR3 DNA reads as TGTGCCATCAGCTCCGGGACAGATCGGTCACCCCTCCACTTT.

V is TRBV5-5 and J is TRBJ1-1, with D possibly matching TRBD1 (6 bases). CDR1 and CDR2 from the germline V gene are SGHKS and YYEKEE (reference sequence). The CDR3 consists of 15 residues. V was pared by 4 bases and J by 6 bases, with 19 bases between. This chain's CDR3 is CASSRLGGEIPEAFF. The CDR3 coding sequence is TGTGCCAGCAGCCGCTTAGGGGGGGAGATTCCTGAAGCTTTCTTT.

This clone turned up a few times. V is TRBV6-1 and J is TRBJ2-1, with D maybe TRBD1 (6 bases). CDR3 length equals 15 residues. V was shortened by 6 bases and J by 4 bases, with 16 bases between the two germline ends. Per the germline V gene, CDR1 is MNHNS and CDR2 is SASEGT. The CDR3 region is CASREPTTGYNEQFF. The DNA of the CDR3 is TGTGCCAGCAGGGAACCTACTACAGGGTACAATGAGCAGTTCTTC.

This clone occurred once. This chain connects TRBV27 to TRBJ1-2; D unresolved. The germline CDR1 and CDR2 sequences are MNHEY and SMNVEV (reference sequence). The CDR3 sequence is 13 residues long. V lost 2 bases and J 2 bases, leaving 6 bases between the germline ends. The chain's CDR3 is CASSLKQNYGYTF. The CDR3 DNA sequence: TGTGCCAGCAGTTTAAAACAGAACTATGGCTACACCTTC.

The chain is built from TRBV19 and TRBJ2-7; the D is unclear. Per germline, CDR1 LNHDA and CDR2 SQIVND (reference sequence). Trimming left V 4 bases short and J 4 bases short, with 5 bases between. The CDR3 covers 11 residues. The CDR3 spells CASSTLYEQYF. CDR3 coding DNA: TGTGCCAGTAGTACCCTTTACGAGCAGTACTTC.

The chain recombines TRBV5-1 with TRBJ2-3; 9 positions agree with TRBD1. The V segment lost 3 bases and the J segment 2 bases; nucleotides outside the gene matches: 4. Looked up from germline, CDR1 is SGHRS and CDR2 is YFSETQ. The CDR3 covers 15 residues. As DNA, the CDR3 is TGCGCCAGCAGCTCCCGGGACAGGGTCACAGATACGCAGTATTTT. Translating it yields CASSSRDRVTDTQYF.

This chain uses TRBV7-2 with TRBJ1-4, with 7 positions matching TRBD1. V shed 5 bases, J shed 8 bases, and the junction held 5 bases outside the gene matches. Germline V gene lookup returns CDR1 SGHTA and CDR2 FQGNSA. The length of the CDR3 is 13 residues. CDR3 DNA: TGTGCCAGCAGCACCCAGACAGGGGAAAAACTGTTTTTT. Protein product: CASSTQTGEKLFF.